These 2 T cell receptor beta chains were all obtained from the same sample, sequenced in a study of cytomegalovirus exposure and HLA in healthy donors. Researchers ran the PCR with 60 Vbeta and 13 Jbeta primers. The protocol was immunoSEQ multiplex PCR, while the TCRdb copy is restricted to in-frame clones and leaves out a portion. Among over 100,000 clones listed, approximately 61% were seen once. The sequencing input was PBMCs. Every receptor here comes from a woman in her forties in good health and CMV-seronegative.

The chain uses TRBV2 and TRBJ2-7; 8 bases match TRBD2. The germline V gene encodes CDR1 SNHLY and CDR2 FYNNEI. After removal of 4 bases from V and 7 bases from J, the junction contained 9 bases not matched to a gene. CDR3 length: 14 amino acids. In nucleotides, the CDR3 is TGTGCCAGCAGTGTTTCCGGGGGGGCCAGAGAGCAGTACTTC. Protein product: CASSVSGGAREQYF.

The V gene is TRBV30, the J gene TRBJ2-1; D remains ambiguous. The germline V gene encodes CDR1 GTSNPN and CDR2 SVGIG (reference sequence). The V end was cut by 7 bases, the J end by 6 bases, with 19 bases between. The CDR3 length is 14 residues. The CDR3 is CAYLPWASVNEQFF. CDR3 DNA sequence: TGTGCCTACCTCCCCTGGGCCTCCGTCAATGAGCAGTTCTTC.